These 9 T cell receptor beta chains share one sample of origin, sequenced in a study of T cell responses to AZD1222 COVID-19 vaccine. Method: immunoSEQ multiplex PCR; TCRdb's copy keeps in-frame clones and lacks some. Among some 80,000 clones, 90% were seen once, and the ten largest hold more than 2.5%. This material consisted of peripheral blood, taken 28 days after the second AZD1222 dose. These receptor sequences come from an adult who received the AZD1222 COVID-19 vaccine.

V usage is TRBV29-1 and J usage is TRBJ2-7; TRBD1 agrees at 7 bases. The CDR3 totals 12 residues. The V gene end was trimmed by 6 bases and the J gene end by 4 bases; junction bases not matched to a gene: 6. Germline V CDR1 and CDR2: SQVTM, ANQGSEA. The CDR3 DNA reads as TGCAGCGTCAGGACAGGAGCGTACGAGCAGTACTTC. It yields the protein CSVRTGAYEQYF.

This chain connects TRBV24-1 to TRBJ2-3; tentatively, D is TRBD2 (5 bases). The V gene lost 1 base and the J gene lost 0 bases, with 10 bases spanning the gap. Germline V lookup: CDR1 KGHDR, CDR2 SFDVKD. The CDR3 loop spans 16 amino acids. The CDR3 DNA follows: TGTGCCACCAGTGATTTAACAGCGGCCAGCACAGATACGCAGTATTTT. Translating it yields CATSDLTAASTDTQYF.

The chain uses TRBV3-1 (or the pseudogene TRBV3-2) and TRBJ2-1; tentative D call: TRBD2 (5 bases). The CDR3 is 13 amino acids. Germline assignment: CDR1 LGHDT and CDR2 YNNKEL (reference sequence). The ends were cut back, 4 bases at V and 6 bases at J, with 10 bases in the middle. The CDR3 spells CASSLRGVNEQFF. In DNA, the CDR3 is TGTGCCAGCAGCCTCCGGGGTGTCAATGAGCAGTTCTTC.

The rearrangement links TRBV7-6 to TRBJ1-2; unclear D gene. V gave up 5 bases and J gave up 0 bases, with 7 bases separating them. The CDR3 consists of 13 residues. Germline V lookup: CDR1 SGHVS, CDR2 FNYEAQ. DNA for the CDR3: TGTGCCAGCAGCCAAGGATCTAACTATGGCTACACCTTC. Its protein product is CASSQGSNYGYTF.

Many counts were recorded for this clone. The V call is TRBV9, the J call TRBJ1-1; D not resolved. CDR1 and CDR2 from the germline V gene are SGDLS and YYNGEE. This CDR3 comprises 14 residues. Trimming shortened V by 0 bases and J by 2 bases, and 8 bases separated the two germline ends. The CDR3: CASSVAPKNTEAFF. The CDR3 DNA sequence: TGTGCCAGCAGCGTAGCCCCCAAAAACACTGAAGCTTTCTTT.

J is TRBJ2-2 and V is TRBV13; D not certain. There are 15 residues in the CDR3. Trimming shortened V by 4 bases and J by 9 bases, and 18 bases separated the two germline ends. CDR1 and CDR2 from the germline V gene are PRHDT and FYEKMQ (reference sequence). The CDR3 spells CASSSSNAWLRELFF. DNA of the CDR3: TGTGCCAGCAGCTCCTCGAACGCCTGGTTGCGGGAGCTGTTTTTT.

This chain connects TRBV2 to TRBJ1-5, with TRBD1 as a possible D gene (5 bases). The germline V gene has CDR1 SNHLY and CDR2 FYNNEI. Between the trimmed V and J ends, which lost 4 bases and 4 bases, there was a span of 8 bases. The CDR3 is made up of 13 amino acids. The DNA of the CDR3 is TGTGCCAGCAGTGGGGGCCGAAATCAGCCCCAGCATTTT. It codes for CASSGGRNQPQHF.

To note about this clone: The sample holds other DNA sequences that translate to the same CDR3. The chain couples TRBV7-6 to TRBJ1-4, with D hard to call. The CDR3 length is 15 residues. Trimming removed 2 bases from V and 0 bases from J, with 7 bases in between. The V gene's germline CDR1 is SGHVS and CDR2 FNYEAQ. CDR3 in amino acids: CASSLSRATNEKLFF. CDR3 nucleotides: TGTGCCAGCAGCTTAAGCAGAGCAACTAATGAAAAACTGTTTTTT.

The rearrangement links TRBV27 to TRBJ2-3; possibly TRBD2 for D (5 bases). The length of the CDR3 is 14 residues. V lost 4 bases and J lost 5, with 13 bases in between. CDR1 and CDR2 from the germline V gene are MNHEY and SMNVEV (reference sequence). The CDR3 nucleotides read TGTGCCAGCAGTTCCCCTAGCCGAGGAGATACGCAGTATTTT. It translates to CASSSPSRGDTQYF.